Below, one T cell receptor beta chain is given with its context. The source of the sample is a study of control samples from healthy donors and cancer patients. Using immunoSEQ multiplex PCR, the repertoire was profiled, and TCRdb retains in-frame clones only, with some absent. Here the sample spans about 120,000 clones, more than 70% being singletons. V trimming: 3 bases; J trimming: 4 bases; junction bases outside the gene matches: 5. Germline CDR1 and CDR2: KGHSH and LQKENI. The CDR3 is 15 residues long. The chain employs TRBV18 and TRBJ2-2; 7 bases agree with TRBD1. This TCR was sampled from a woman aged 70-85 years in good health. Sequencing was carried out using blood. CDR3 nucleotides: TGTGCCAGCTCACCGATACAGGGGCGCACCGGGGAGCTGTTTTTT. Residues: CASSPIQGRTGELFF. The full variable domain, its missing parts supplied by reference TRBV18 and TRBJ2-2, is NAGVMQNPRHLVRRRGQEARLRCSPMKGHSHVYWYRQLPEEGLKFMVYLQKENIIDESGMPKERFSAEFPKEGPSILRIQQVVRGDSAAYFCASSPIQGRTGELFFGEGSRLTVL.